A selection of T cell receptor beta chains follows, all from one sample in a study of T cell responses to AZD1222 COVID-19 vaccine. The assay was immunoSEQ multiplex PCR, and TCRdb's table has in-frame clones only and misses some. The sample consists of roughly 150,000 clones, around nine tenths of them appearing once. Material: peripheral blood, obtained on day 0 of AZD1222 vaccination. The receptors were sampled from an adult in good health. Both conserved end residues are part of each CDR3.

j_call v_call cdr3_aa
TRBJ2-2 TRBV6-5 CASSYRLARLGELFF
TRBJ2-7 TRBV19 CASSPRLAGVVNYEQYF
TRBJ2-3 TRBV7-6 CASSLMVSGRGITDTQYF
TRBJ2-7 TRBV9 CASSVGYRSYEQYF
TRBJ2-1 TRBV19 CASSFPGQDNEQFF
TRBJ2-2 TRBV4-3 CASSQDRGAGELFF
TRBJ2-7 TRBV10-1 CASSESGSPYEQYF
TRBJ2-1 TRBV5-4 CASSRRAPKNEQFF
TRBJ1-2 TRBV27 CASSTGQGNGYTF
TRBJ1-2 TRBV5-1 CASTPGQGISYGYTF
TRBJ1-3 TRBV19 CASSNLPGVSGNTIYF
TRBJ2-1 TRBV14 CASSLDPPEQFF
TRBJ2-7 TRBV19 CASSSAVLPPYEQYF
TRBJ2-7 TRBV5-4 CASSPPAGSTYEQYF
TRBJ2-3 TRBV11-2 CASSLGAGVADTQYF
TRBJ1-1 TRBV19 CASSLGVRSEAFF
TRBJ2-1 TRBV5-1 CASSPPGYEQFF
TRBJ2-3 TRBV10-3 CAISMAGEGVTDTQYF
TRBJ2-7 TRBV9 CASRLGAVPSYEQYF
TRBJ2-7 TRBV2 CASSVGQGVHEQYF
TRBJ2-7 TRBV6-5 CASSYNRAGGSEQYF
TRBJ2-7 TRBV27 CASSLSRGAYEQYF
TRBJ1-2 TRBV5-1 CASSPRTGGTNGYTF
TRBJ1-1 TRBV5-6 CASSDGQGALEAFF
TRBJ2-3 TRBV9 CASSVELPQDTQYF
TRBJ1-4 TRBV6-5 CASSRRDRGNEKLFF
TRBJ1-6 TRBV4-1 CASSQEYGQGIGPLHF
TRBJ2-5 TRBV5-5 CASSYLDRGQGETQYF
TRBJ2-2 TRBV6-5 CARGVAGVGELFF
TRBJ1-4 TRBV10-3 CAIRAQGAELFF
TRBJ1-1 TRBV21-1 CASSNTDRGKAFF
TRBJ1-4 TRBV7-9 CASTYIGREEKLFF
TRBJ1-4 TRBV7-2 CASSSRNTGPAYEKLFF
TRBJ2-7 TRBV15 CATSRRRLAFGEQYF
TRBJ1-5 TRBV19 CASRKTGGTRNQPQHF
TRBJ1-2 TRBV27 CASSFRDGYGYTF
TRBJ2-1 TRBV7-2 CASSLREIYNEQFF
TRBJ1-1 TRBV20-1 CSASNTGVGEAFF
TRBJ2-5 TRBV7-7 CASSLTGSNSQETQYF
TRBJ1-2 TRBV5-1 CASRQVPQPNYGYTF
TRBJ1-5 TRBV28 CASNPAGQPQHF